The 23 T cell receptor beta chains presented below share a single source sample, sequenced in a study of spatial heterogeneity in lung cancer. Time point given: sample taken at primary tumor resection. The authors sequenced whole RNA from tumor, nontumor lung or frozen PBMC without sorting. TCRdb re-derived calls from the 5' RACE reads in MiXCR, one entry per CDR3 protein. The data contain about 3,200 distinct CDR3 sequences, around 41% of them singletons. Sample: PBMCs, taken at surgery. The source is a male donor with early-stage non-small cell lung cancer.

V and J are TRBV6-5 and TRBJ2-7, with a possible D match to TRBD2 (6 bases). The V gene lost 5 bases and the J gene lost 4 bases, with 15 bases spanning the gap. This CDR3 is built from 14 residues. From germline, CDR1 is MNHEY and CDR2 SVGAGI. For the CDR3, the DNA is TGTGCCAGCAGTGAGACCGCGGAGGGTTACGAGCAGTACTTC. Residues: CASSETAEGYEQYF.

This clonotype was seen more than once but under ten times. The chain links TRBV12-3 or TRBV12-4 to TRBJ2-1; no reliable D call. V dropped 3 bases and J dropped 8 bases, with 20 bases sitting between them. The CDR3 is 16 amino acids. The CDR3 DNA follows: TGTGCCAGCAGTTTTCTGTCCACAACCCGGTTGGATGAGCAGTTCTTC. The encoded protein is CASSFLSTTRLDEQFF.

J is TRBJ2-4 and V is TRBV7-8; unclear D gene. Trimming shortened V by 5 bases and J by 6 bases, and 11 bases separated the two germline ends. The CDR3 sequence is 13 residues long. Germline V CDR1 and CDR2: SGHVS, FQNEAQ. The CDR3 nucleotides read TGTGCCAGCAGCGTCCTAACTGGAAACATTCAGTACTTC. Translation gives CASSVLTGNIQYF.

As regards this clonotype: As the CDR3 is not closed by the conserved phenylalanine or tryptophan, this likely results from a read error. The genes are TRBV6-2 or TRBV6-3 and TRBJ2-1, with D unresolved. Trimming pared 7 bases from V and 6 bases from J, leaving 16 bases between. The CDR3 covers 14 residues. Germline loops: CDR1 MNHEY, CDR2 SVGEGT. The CDR3 loop reads CASIEAGPGNEQFL. In nucleotides, the CDR3 is TGTGCCAGCATCGAGGCCGGTCCAGGCAATGAGCAGTTCCTC.

The V and J genes are TRBV29-1 and TRBJ2-2, with D tentatively TRBD2 (6 bases). Germline V gene data show CDR1 as SQVTM and CDR2 as ANQGSEA. The CDR3 length is 14 residues. The ends were cut back, 6 bases at V and 0 bases at J, with 11 bases in the middle. The CDR3 region is CSVRRGTNTGELFF. The DNA of the CDR3 is TGCAGCGTCCGACGGGGGACGAACACCGGGGAGCTGTTTTTT.

The gene calls are TRBV28 and TRBJ2-5; TRBD1 aligns across 8 bases. The CDR3 extends over 12 amino acids. The trim removed 11 bases at V and 5 bases at J, leaving 7 bases unmatched. CDR1 MDHEN and CDR2 SYDVKM come from the germline V gene. The CDR3 loop reads CASARGLETQYF. CDR3 DNA sequence: TGTGCCTCGGCCAGGGGGCTTGAGACCCAGTACTTC.

This clonotype was seen only a few times. The rearrangement links TRBV11-2 to TRBJ2-1; TRBD2 agrees at 9 bases. Germline V CDR1 and CDR2: SGHAT, FQNNGV. CDR3 length: 18 residues. V was clipped by 10 bases and J by 2 bases; unmatched bases: 18. CDR3 bases: TGTGCCACCTCTCCCGGGACAGCCGGGACTAGCCCCTACAATGAGCAGTTCTTC. Its protein product is CATSPGTAGTSPYNEQFF.

This clonotype is medium-sized. The chain uses TRBV5-5 and TRBJ2-1; 12 nucleotides agree with TRBD2. CDR3 length equals 15 residues. V shed 4 bases and J 1 base; nucleotides not matched to a gene: 0. The germline CDR1 and CDR2 sequences are SGHKS and YYEKEE (reference sequence). CDR3 protein: CASSGTSGSYNEQFF. DNA for the CDR3: TGTGCCAGCAGCGGGACTAGCGGGTCCTACAATGAGCAGTTCTTC.

The chain links TRBV10-2 to TRBJ2-3; 10 bases are a match to TRBD2. The germline V gene has CDR1 WSHSY and CDR2 SAAADI. The CDR3 runs to 17 residues. Trimming took 0 bases from V and 4 from J; bases not matched to a gene: 7. CDR3 sequence (DNA): TGCGCCAGCAGTGAGTCGGGGACTAGCGTCTTCCCAGATACGCAGTATTTT. Translating gives CASSESGTSVFPDTQYF.

This clonotype was seen only a few times. The chain combines TRBV29-1 with TRBJ1-2; possibly TRBD1 for D (5 bases). V lost 5 bases and J lost 4, with 8 bases in between. There are 11 residues in the CDR3. Germline V gene data show CDR1 as SQVTM and CDR2 as ANQGSEA. This chain's CDR3 is CSVWGTYGYTF. The DNA for the CDR3 is TGCAGCGTTTGGGGGACCTATGGCTACACCTTC.

This clonotype is medium-sized within its sample. The rearrangement uses TRBV7-2 and TRBJ1-5; D uncertain. There are 15 residues in the CDR3. The germline V gene has CDR1 SGHTA and CDR2 FQGNSA. V lost 3 bases and J 6 bases, leaving 15 bases between the germline ends. CDR3 in amino acids: CASSFLKGAGQPQHF. In DNA, the CDR3 is TGTGCCAGCAGCTTTTTGAAGGGAGCGGGTCAGCCCCAGCATTTT.

V is TRBV11-2 and J is TRBJ1-6; TRBD1 agrees at 9 bases. V gave up 4 bases and J gave up 6 bases; unmatched junction bases: 7. This CDR3 spans 16 amino acids. Germline-derived CDR1 and CDR2 are SGHAT and FQNNGV. The CDR3 nucleotides read TGTGCCAGCAGCTCCCGGACAGGGGAAAGTAATTCACCCCTCCACTTT. Translated, it gives CASSSRTGESNSPLHF.

There are a few counts of this clonotype. This chain joins TRBV29-1 and TRBJ2-2; weak D call: TRBD2 (5 bases). The CDR3 totals 12 residues. Deletions cut 3 bases from V and 7 bases from J, with 9 bases between. Germline CDR1 SQVTM, CDR2 ANQGSEA. The CDR3 here is CSVEQDFGELFF. CDR3 sequence (DNA): TGCAGCGTTGAGCAGGACTTCGGGGAGCTGTTTTTT.

In this sample, this clonotype turned up many times. This chain uses TRBV4-3 with TRBJ2-4; TRBD1 aligns across 7 bases. The CDR3 loop spans 17 amino acids. Germline lookup yields CDR1 LGHNA and CDR2 YSLEER. The junction had 8 bases not matched to a gene; V was cut back by 3 bases and J by 0 bases. CDR3 amino acids: CASSQSGTELAKNIQYF. CDR3 bases: TGCGCCAGCAGCCAGAGTGGGACAGAACTAGCCAAAAACATTCAGTACTTC.

This clonotype has a handful of counts. The V gene is TRBV29-1, the J gene TRBJ2-1, with 14 bases fitting TRBD2. Germline trimming cut 7 bases from V and 7 bases from J; bases unmatched to any gene: 3. The CDR3 has 13 amino acids. CDR1 SQVTM and CDR2 ANQGSEA come from the germline V gene. The CDR3 spells CSAGTSGRNEQFF. CDR3 nucleotides: TGCAGCGCCGGGACTAGCGGGAGAAATGAGCAGTTCTTC.

This chain connects TRBV7-8 to TRBJ2-7; D remains unclear. From germline, CDR1 is SGHVS and CDR2 FQNEAQ. The CDR3 extends over 14 amino acids. Trimming removed 2 bases at V and 4 bases at J, with 12 bases between. The chain's CDR3 is CASSLMPLSYEQYF. In nucleotides, the CDR3 is TGTGCCAGCAGCTTAATGCCCCTTAGTTACGAGCAGTACTTC.

This clonotype was seen once. The genes are TRBV7-9 and TRBJ1-2, with 8 bases lining up with TRBD1. With V trimmed by 4 bases and J by 0 bases, 7 bases remained unmatched. From germline, CDR1 is SEHNR and CDR2 FQNEAQ (reference sequence). The CDR3 runs 16 residues. The CDR3 DNA follows: TGTGCCAGCAGCTCTAGGACAGGGCCCTCTAACTATGGCTACACCTTC. This encodes CASSSRTGPSNYGYTF.

This clonotype is labeled as medium-sized. The genes are TRBV29-1 and TRBJ2-5; no definite D call. The germline V and J ends were trimmed by 7 bases and 0 bases, with 12 bases remaining between them. The V gene's germline CDR1 is SQVTM and CDR2 ANQGSEA. The CDR3 covers 13 residues. The CDR3 bases are TGCAGCGCTCTAGACCGGTACCAAGAGACCCAGTACTTC. It yields the protein CSALDRYQETQYF.

The rearrangement links TRBV9 to TRBJ2-7; TRBD1 matches at 9 bases. Germline CDR1 SGDLS, CDR2 YYNGEE. The junction had 8 bases not matched to a gene; V was cut back by 4 bases and J by 6 bases. This CDR3 region has 14 residues. The CDR3 reads CASSPGQGDIEQYF. The DNA for the CDR3 is TGTGCCAGCAGCCCGGGACAGGGAGATATCGAGCAGTACTTC.

The chain joins TRBV18 to TRBJ2-5; perhaps TRBD1 as D (6 bases). V was trimmed by 4 bases and J by 3 bases, leaving 12 bases between them. The CDR3 consists of 14 residues. Germline CDR1 and CDR2: KGHSH and LQKENI. CDR3: CASSRDTGEETQYF. The CDR3, as DNA: TGTGCCAGCTCACGGGACACTGGCGAAGAGACCCAGTACTTC.

This clonotype was observed at least ten times. The V and J genes are TRBV19 and TRBJ2-2; D is tentatively TRBD1 or TRBD2 (5 bases each). V lost 7 bases to trimming and J lost 3 bases, with 12 bases between them. The V gene's germline CDR1 is LNHDA and CDR2 SQIVND (reference sequence). This CDR3 contains 14 residues. DNA of the CDR3: TGTGCCAGTAACCCGGGACGCTACACCGGGGAGCTGTTTTTT. Protein sequence: CASNPGRYTGELFF.

This chain's CDR3 is CASMDSTLAYEQYF. The CDR3 bases are TGTGCCAGCATGGACTCAACCCTCGCCTACGAGCAGTACTTC. The gene calls are TRBV28 and TRBJ2-7; possible D gene TRBD2, 5 bases. Trimming pared 7 bases from V and 2 bases from J, leaving 15 bases between. The CDR3 has 14 residues. CDR1 is MDHEN, CDR2 SYDVKM, per germline.

This clonotype was seen more than once but under ten times. The rearrangement joins TRBV29-1 to TRBJ2-3; D remains ambiguous. V shed 6 bases and J shed 0 bases, with 10 bases lying between them. The germline V gene encodes CDR1 SQVTM and CDR2 ANQGSEA. This CDR3 is built from 13 residues. The DNA of the CDR3 is TGCAGCGTGGCAGAGCAGAGCACAGATACGCAGTATTTT. The encoded protein is CSVAEQSTDTQYF.